Presented here are 30 T cell receptor beta chains from one specimen sequenced in a study of cytomegalovirus exposure and HLA in healthy donors. The PCR had 60 Vbeta and 13 Jbeta primers. Clones were sequenced by immunoSEQ multiplex PCR, and TCRdb holds only the in-frame ones, with some missing. This sample has about 170,000 clones, with 80% to 90% found just once. Sequencing was done on a sample of PBMCs. These receptors all come from a man aged 30-40 years in good health and CMV-seropositive.

The sample holds one count of this clone. V is TRBV5-6 and J is TRBJ2-2, with unresolved D. Trimming took off 4 bases at V and 2 bases at J, with 9 bases between the two ends. Germline lookup yields CDR1 SGHDT and CDR2 YYEEEE. The CDR3 has 14 residues. CDR3 DNA sequence: TGTGCCAGCAGCACCACAAAAAACACCGGGGAGCTGTTTTTT. Its translation: CASSTTKNTGELFF. The full variable domain, its missing parts supplied by reference TRBV5-6 and TRBJ2-2, is DAGVTQSPTHLIKTRGQQVTLRCSPKSGHDTVSWYQQALGQGPQFIFQYYEEEERQRGNFPDRFSGHQFPNYSSELNVNALLLGDSALYLCASSTTKNTGELFFGEGSRLTVL.

This clone came up once. The J gene is TRBJ2-5, the V gene TRBV18; tentative D call: TRBD2 (6 bases). V shed 5 bases and J shed 1 base, with 8 bases lying between them. CDR1 and CDR2 (germline): KGHSH, LQKENI. This CDR3 has 13 amino acids. CDR3 loop: CASSLGLQETQYF. The CDR3 nucleotides read TGTGCCAGCTCATTGGGACTCCAAGAGACCCAGTACTTC.

CDR3 loop: CASSDSGRSYNEQFF. The CDR3 bases are TGTGCCAGCAGTGACAGCGGGAGGTCCTACAATGAGCAGTTCTTC. V usage is TRBV2 and J usage is TRBJ2-1, with 9 positions matching TRBD2. This CDR3 region has 15 residues. The trim removed 3 bases at V and 1 base at J, leaving 1 base unmatched. Germline V gene lookup returns CDR1 SNHLY and CDR2 FYNNEI.

The chain is built from TRBV4-2 and TRBJ2-2; 10 nucleotides align to TRBD2. CDR1 and CDR2 (germline): LGHNA, YNFKEQ. V was pared by 1 base and J by 6 bases, with 8 bases of the junction left unmatched. This CDR3 has 17 residues. The CDR3 region has the DNA TGTGCCAGCAGCCAAGGGGGAGCTAGCGGGAGTCCCGGGGAGCTGTTTTTT. Amino acids: CASSQGGASGSPGELFF.

As concerns this clone: The junction shows a germline mismatch at one end, possibly a read error. V usage is TRBV7-8 and J usage is TRBJ1-2, with a tentative D call TRBD1 (5 bases). CDR1 is SGHVS, CDR2 FQNEAQ, per germline. This CDR3 comprises 16 residues. The chain's CDR3 is CASTLGRGREFYGYTF. The DNA for the CDR3 is TGTGCCAGCACCTTAGGTCGTGGCAGGGAATTCTATGGCTACACCTTC.

The chain employs TRBV27 and TRBJ2-2; D is perhaps TRBD1 (6 bases). This CDR3 region has 13 residues. The germline gives CDR1 MNHEY, CDR2 SMNVEV (reference sequence). V was cut by 2 bases and J by 6 bases, with 7 bases left in between. CDR3 in amino acids: CASSLRGSGELFF. Here the CDR3 DNA reads TGTGCCAGCAGTTTAAGGGGGTCCGGGGAGCTGTTTTTT.

The chain joins TRBV19 to TRBJ2-1; 8 bases map to TRBD1. Trimming at V came to 6 bases and at J to 8 bases, leaving 12 bases not matched to a gene. CDR1 LNHDA and CDR2 SQIVND come from the germline V gene (reference sequence). The CDR3 sequence is 15 residues long. The CDR3 protein is CASSTPWTGSDEQFF. Written as DNA, the CDR3 is TGTGCCAGTAGCACTCCCTGGACAGGGAGCGATGAGCAGTTCTTC.

This sequence joins TRBV5-1 and TRBJ2-3, with TRBD2 as a possible D gene (6 bases). CDR3 length: 16 residues. Germline CDR1 SGHRS, CDR2 YFSETQ. V gave up 0 bases and J gave up 1 base, with 12 bases separating them. The CDR3 region is CASSLAGGGGTDTQYF. CDR3 DNA: TGCGCCAGCAGCTTGGCCGGTGGAGGGGGCACAGATACGCAGTATTTT.

This sequence joins TRBV7-6 and TRBJ2-1; D is uncertain. The ends were cut back, 2 bases at V and 6 bases at J, with 5 bases in the middle. The CDR3 extends over 12 amino acids. Germline loops: CDR1 SGHVS, CDR2 FNYEAQ. CDR3 region: CASSLYGNEQFF. In DNA, the CDR3 is TGTGCCAGCAGCTTATACGGCAATGAGCAGTTCTTC.

This chain uses TRBV6-1 with TRBJ1-1, with D maybe TRBD1 (5 bases). Trimming cost V 4 bases and J 1 base, with 10 bases left between them. The CDR3 length is 14 residues. CDR1 MNHNS and CDR2 SASEGT come from the germline V gene. CDR3 sequence: CASSVDSRNTEAFF. For the CDR3, the DNA is TGTGCCAGCAGTGTCGACAGTAGGAACACTGAAGCTTTCTTT.

A note on this clone: At one boundary the junction diverges from the germline segment, which might be a read error. V usage is TRBV5-1 and J usage is TRBJ2-5; 11 bases fit TRBD1. The length of the CDR3 is 14 residues. Germline assignment: CDR1 SGHRS and CDR2 YFSETQ. The CDR3 DNA reads TGCGCCAGCAGCATAGGGACAGGGGGAGAGGCCCAGTACTTC. Its translation: CASSIGTGGEAQYF.

To note about this clone: Its ends do not fully match the called genes, so a read error is possible. The chain has TRBV7-9 and TRBJ1-2; D unclear. Germline V gives CDR1 SEHNR, CDR2 FQNEAQ (reference sequence). This CDR3 contains 12 residues. CDR3 DNA: TGTTCCAGCAGCTTGACAACCGATGGCTACACCTTC. Translated, it gives CSSSLTTDGYTF.

This rearrangement joins TRBV11-2 to TRBJ1-2, with D uncertain. CDR1 is SGHAT and CDR2 is FQNNGV in the germline V gene. Trimming removed 1 base from V and 4 bases from J, with 7 bases in between. CDR3 size: 13 residues. Written as DNA, the CDR3 is TGTGCCAGCAGCTTAGGAGGTAGCTATGGCTACACCTTC. It translates to CASSLGGSYGYTF.

The chain is built from TRBV23-1 and TRBJ2-7; 10 bases are shared with TRBD2. TRBV23-1 is designated an ORF whose function remains uncertain. V shed 3 bases, J shed 3 bases, and the junction held 14 bases outside the gene matches. This CDR3 comprises 18 residues. CDR3 in amino acids: CASSQPPLTSGFRYEQYF. The CDR3, as DNA: TGCGCCAGCAGTCAGCCCCCCCTGACTAGCGGGTTCCGCTACGAGCAGTACTTC.

The chain couples TRBV30 to TRBJ2-7, with TRBD2 identical over 10 bases. J gave up 0 bases and V 7 bases, and 12 bases lay outside the gene matches. This CDR3 spans 16 amino acids. Germline values: CDR1 GTSNPN, CDR2 SVGIG (reference sequence). The CDR3 region is CASEAQSSGSSYEQYV. In DNA, the CDR3 is TGTGCCTCCGAAGCTCAATCTAGCGGGAGCTCCTACGAGCAGTACGTC.

J is TRBJ2-1 and V is TRBV30, with TRBD2 matching 8 bases. The CDR3 contains 15 residues. V gave up 0 bases and J gave up 7 bases; unmatched junction bases: 8. Germline V gives CDR1 GTSNPN, CDR2 SVGIG (reference sequence). The CDR3 bases are TGTGCCTGGAGTGTAAGCGGGAGATGGGTGAATGAGCAGTTCTTC. Translation: CAWSVSGRWVNEQFF.

This sequence joins TRBV7-9 and TRBJ1-4, with a possible D match to TRBD1 (5 bases). Germline V gene data show CDR1 as SEHNR and CDR2 as FQNEAQ (reference sequence). Trimming left V 1 base short and J 8 bases short, with 8 bases between. This CDR3 contains 13 residues. CDR3 DNA: TGTGCCAGCAGCTTAGGGGGGGAAGAAAAACTGTTTTTT. Translating gives CASSLGGEEKLFF.

The rearrangement joins TRBV11-3 to TRBJ2-1; D is perhaps TRBD1 (7 bases). Trimming left V 5 bases short and J 10 bases short, with 18 bases between. In germline, CDR1 is SGHNT, CDR2 YENEEA. CDR3 length: 14 amino acids. The CDR3 region is CASSPQGGDREQFF. The CDR3 DNA reads TGTGCCAGCAGCCCCCAGGGGGGAGATCGAGAGCAGTTCTTC.

The V gene is TRBV5-4, the J gene TRBJ2-1; TRBD1 matches 9 bases. CDR1 is SGHNT, CDR2 YYREEE, per germline (reference sequence). The length of the CDR3 is 15 residues. J gave up 0 bases and V 4 bases, and 2 bases lay outside the gene matches. The DNA of the CDR3 is TGTGCCAGCAGCACGACAGGGGGCTCCTACAATGAGCAGTTCTTC. This sequence encodes CASSTTGGSYNEQFF.

The gene calls are TRBV11-2 and TRBJ2-5; possible D gene TRBD2, 6 bases. This CDR3 has 14 residues. The ends were cut back, 4 bases at V and 2 bases at J, with 11 bases in the middle. Per germline, CDR1 SGHAT and CDR2 FQNNGV. The DNA of the CDR3 is TGTGCCAGCAGCTATTTGGGGGGACAAGAGACCCAGTACTTC. Translating gives CASSYLGGQETQYF.

The chain joins TRBV7-2 to TRBJ2-5; D may be TRBD2 (5 bases). This CDR3 has 14 amino acids. With 2 bases removed from V and 2 bases from J, the gap between germline ends came to 9 bases. The germline gives CDR1 SGHTA, CDR2 FQGNSA. The CDR3 region has the DNA TGTGCCAGCAGCTTATCAGCGGCTCAAGAGACCCAGTACTTC. It codes for CASSLSAAQETQYF.

The rearrangement joins TRBV18 to TRBJ2-2; a weak D match, TRBD1 (6 bases). Per germline, CDR1 KGHSH and CDR2 LQKENI. The V end lost 6 bases, the J end lost 6 bases, and 20 bases lay between the germline ends. The CDR3 has 16 amino acids. The CDR3 bases are TGTGCCAGCTCCGATACACGAAACAGGGCGCCCGGGGAGCTGTTTTTT. Translating gives CASSDTRNRAPGELFF.

The sample holds a few counts of this clone. The chain is built from TRBV5-4 and TRBJ1-2, with 8 bases identical to TRBD1. V lost 8 bases to trimming and J lost 1 base; unmatched junction nucleotides: 4. Germline CDR1 is SGHNT and CDR2 is YYREEE (reference sequence). The CDR3 has 13 residues. CDR3 in amino acids: CASRQGINYGYTF. The CDR3 bases are TGTGCCAGTAGACAGGGGATTAACTATGGCTACACCTTC.

CDR3 DNA: TGCGCCAGCAGCCAAGTCCTAGCGGAGAACAATGAGCAGTTCTTC. Protein sequence: CASSQVLAENNEQFF. The chain uses TRBV4-1 and TRBJ2-1; 7 bases agree with TRBD2. Germline assignment: CDR1 MGHRA and CDR2 YSYEKL. This CDR3 has 15 amino acids. V was pared by 1 base and J by 5 bases, with 5 bases of the junction left unmatched.

The V and J genes are TRBV2 and TRBJ2-3; TRBD1 aligns across 10 bases. Germline values: CDR1 SNHLY, CDR2 FYNNEI. CDR3 length: 14 residues. Trimming at V came to 10 bases and at J to 3 bases, leaving 7 bases not matched to a gene. In DNA, the CDR3 is TGTGCCACCGACAGGGGGCGCGGAACAGATACGCAGTATTTT. Protein: CATDRGRGTDTQYF. The variable domain in full, with the rest retrieved from reference TRBV2 and TRBJ2-3, is EPEVTQTPSHQVTQMGQEVILRCVPISNHLYFYWYRQILGQKVEFLVSFYNNEISEKSEIFDDQFSVERPDGSNFTLKIRSTKLEDSAMYFCATDRGRGTDTQYFGPGTRLTVL.

V and J are TRBV30 and TRBJ1-2; possible D gene TRBD1, 5 bases. CDR1 is GTSNPN, CDR2 SVGIG, per germline (reference sequence). V was pared by 0 bases and J by 9 bases, with 14 bases between. The CDR3 length is 13 residues. The CDR3 here is CAWSVGGPNRYTF. In nucleotides, the CDR3 is TGTGCCTGGAGTGTCGGGGGACCCAACCGCTACACCTTC.

This clone was counted only a few times. This chain uses TRBV19 with TRBJ1-1, with D possibly matching TRBD1 (6 bases). This CDR3 comprises 13 residues. V lost 3 bases, J lost 5 bases, and 10 bases lay in between. Germline V gene sequence: CDR1 LNHDA, CDR2 SQIVND (reference sequence). The CDR3 protein is CASSIGQGTEAFF. The CDR3 bases are TGTGCCAGTAGTATTGGGCAGGGGACTGAAGCTTTCTTT.

The gene calls are TRBV6-6 and TRBJ2-3, with TRBD2 matching 11 bases. The V and J ends lost 5 bases and 3 bases, in that order; junction bases with no gene match: 4. Germline loops: CDR1 MNHNY, CDR2 SVGAGI (reference sequence). This CDR3 has 15 amino acids. CDR3 residues: CASSPLAGGTDTQYF. Written as DNA, the CDR3 is TGTGCCAGCAGTCCGCTAGCGGGAGGTACAGATACGCAGTATTTT.

Many counts were recorded for this clone. The gene calls are TRBV6-1 and TRBJ2-2, with D perhaps matching TRBD2 (6 bases). From germline, CDR1 is MNHNS and CDR2 SASEGT. The CDR3 runs 14 residues. Trimming took off 2 bases at V and 3 bases at J, with 7 bases between the two ends. The CDR3 DNA sequence: TGTGCCAGCAGTGAATGGGGGGACACCGGGGAGCTGTTTTTT. Its translation: CASSEWGDTGELFF.

The CDR3, as DNA: TGTGCCACCAGCAGAGAGGACACGCCCCCCGGGGAGCAGTACTTC. It yields the protein CATSREDTPPGEQYF. This chain links TRBV15 with TRBJ2-7; tentatively, D is TRBD1 (5 bases). Germline assignment: CDR1 LNHNV and CDR2 YYDKDF (reference sequence). The ends were cut back, 0 bases at V and 7 bases at J, with 16 bases in the middle. CDR3 length: 15 amino acids.